Each of the 12 T cell receptor beta chains below was sequenced from the same sample in a study of cytomegalovirus exposure and HLA in healthy donors. A multiplex PCR was run with 60 Vbeta primers and 13 Jbeta primers. TCRdb's copy holds only in-frame clones and misses some; the assay was immunoSEQ multiplex PCR. Here the sample spans more than 140,000 clones, 75% to 80% being singletons. Sequenced sample: PBMCs. The receptors stem from a female donor in good health and CMV-seronegative.

The chain links TRBV9 to TRBJ2-1; 11 bases agree with TRBD2. The trim removed 7 bases at V and 7 bases at J, leaving 19 bases unmatched. Germline CDR1 SGDLS, CDR2 YYNGEE. The CDR3 loop spans 18 amino acids. Here the CDR3 reads CASGIGTLLAGGPNEQFF. The CDR3 region has the DNA TGTGCCAGCGGAATAGGGACTCTTCTAGCGGGGGGCCCTAATGAGCAGTTCTTC.

V gene TRBV7-9 combines with J gene TRBJ2-7; 7 positions agree with TRBD2. The germline gives CDR1 SEHNR, CDR2 FQNEAQ (reference sequence). J gave up 6 bases and V 5 bases, and 10 bases lay outside the gene matches. The CDR3 is made up of 14 amino acids. The CDR3 nucleotides read TGTGCCAGCAGCCCCATGGGGGGGATTTCCGAGCAGTACTTC. It yields the protein CASSPMGGISEQYF. Complete variable domain (other parts from reference TRBV7-9 and TRBJ2-7): DTGVSQNPRHKITKRGQNVTFRCDPISEHNRLYWYRQTLGQGPEFLTYFQNEAQLEKSRLLSDRFSAERPKGSFSTLEIQRTEQGDSAMYLCASSPMGGISEQYFGPGTRLTVT.

This chain links TRBV29-1 with TRBJ1-1, with 7 positions matching TRBD1. Germline V gene sequence: CDR1 SQVTM, CDR2 ANQGSEA. CDR3 length: 12 residues. V was pared by 8 bases and J by 11 bases, with 14 bases of the junction left unmatched. The chain's CDR3 is CSPGIEGGRAFF. The CDR3 DNA follows: TGCAGCCCCGGGATTGAAGGGGGCCGGGCTTTCTTT.

The rearrangement joins TRBV4-1 to TRBJ2-3; 9 bases fit TRBD1. The CDR3 is 15 residues long. CDR1 and CDR2 from the germline V gene are MGHRA and YSYEKL. With 5 bases clipped from V and 2 bases from J, the junction kept 5 bases outside the gene matches. In DNA, the CDR3 is TGCGCCAGCAGCGGGACAGGGCCGGCCACAGATACGCAGTATTTT. This encodes CASSGTGPATDTQYF.

The chain joins TRBV14 to TRBJ1-1; D is ambiguous. The V end was cut by 3 bases, the J end by 7 bases, with 18 bases between. CDR1 and CDR2 from the germline V gene are SGHDN and FVKESK. The CDR3 extends over 15 amino acids. The CDR3 reads CASSHPGRSGCEAFF. In DNA form, the CDR3 reads TGTGCCAGCAGCCATCCTGGACGGTCGGGATGTGAAGCTTTCTTT.

This clone appeared a single time. The CDR3 region has the DNA TGTGCCAGCAGCCGGGACAGGGACGAGCAGTACTTC. It yields the protein CASSRDRDEQYF. The chain recombines TRBV6-1 with TRBJ2-7; 9 bases are shared with TRBD1. The J segment lost 5 bases and the V segment lost 6 bases, leaving 2 bases of the junction unmatched. The CDR3 spans 12 residues. The V gene's germline CDR1 is MNHNS and CDR2 SASEGT.

The genes are TRBV5-1 and TRBJ2-1; 16 bases agree with TRBD2. From germline, CDR1 is SGHRS and CDR2 YFSETQ. J was trimmed by 3 bases and V by 4 bases; bases with no gene match: 4. This CDR3 contains 17 residues. The CDR3 DNA sequence: TGCGCCAGCAGCGCAGGGACTAGCGGGGGGGGCTACAATGAGCAGTTCTTC. It yields the protein CASSAGTSGGGYNEQFF.

This sequence joins TRBV27 and TRBJ1-2, with 7 positions matching TRBD1. This CDR3 region has 14 residues. Germline V gene data show CDR1 as MNHEY and CDR2 as SMNVEV (reference sequence). V shed 6 bases, J shed 1 base, and the junction held 5 bases outside the gene matches. CDR3 bases: TGTGCCAGCAGCACGGGACAGCTTAACTATGGCTACACCTTC. Translated, it gives CASSTGQLNYGYTF.

The chain recombines TRBV5-8 with TRBJ1-1; 7 bases match TRBD1. The CDR3 has 12 residues. CDR1 and CDR2 from the germline V gene are SGHTS and YDEGEE. Trimming removed 7 bases from V and 4 bases from J; junction bases left unmatched: 4. The CDR3 DNA follows: TGTGCCAGCGACAGGGTGGCCACTGAAGCTTTCTTT. Translated, it gives CASDRVATEAFF.

The genes are TRBV19 and TRBJ2-1, with 9 bases identical to TRBD1. This CDR3 region has 14 residues. Germline V gene lookup returns CDR1 LNHDA and CDR2 SQIVND (reference sequence). After removal of 9 bases from V and 5 bases from J, the junction contained 8 bases not matched to a gene. Here the CDR3 reads CASGAGTGNNEQFF. The CDR3, as DNA: TGTGCCAGCGGTGCCGGGACAGGGAACAATGAGCAGTTCTTC.

CDR3 amino acids: CASRYRGTETQYF. The CDR3 nucleotides read TGTGCCAGCCGGTACAGGGGGACAGAGACCCAGTACTTC. The rearrangement uses TRBV6-5 and TRBJ2-5, with TRBD1 identical over 8 bases. This CDR3 has 13 amino acids. J gave up 4 bases and V 8 bases, and 6 bases lay outside the gene matches. Germline V gene sequence: CDR1 MNHEY, CDR2 SVGAGI.

J is TRBJ1-3 and V is TRBV28; 7 positions agree with TRBD1. Per the germline V gene, CDR1 is MDHEN and CDR2 is SYDVKM. Trimming at V came to 11 bases and at J to 7 bases, leaving 14 bases not matched to a gene. The CDR3 extends over 14 amino acids. The CDR3, as DNA: TGTGCCGGCACCATACAGGGGCTTAGGAACACCATATATTTT. It is translated as CAGTIQGLRNTIYF.